The 28 T cell receptor beta chains below all came from one sample that was sequenced in a study of T cell responses to AZD1222 COVID-19 vaccine. Clones were sequenced by immunoSEQ multiplex PCR, and TCRdb holds only the in-frame ones, with some missing. Counted here are 100,000 to 150,000 clones, 70% to 90% occurring once; the ten biggest clones make up approximately 7.5%. Here the sequenced sample was peripheral blood, taken on day 0 of AZD1222 vaccination. The receptors here all came from an adult in good health.

The chain recombines TRBV6-5 with TRBJ1-1; the D gene is possibly TRBD1 (5 bases). With 0 bases removed from V and 6 bases from J, the gap between germline ends came to 11 bases. Germline V gene sequence: CDR1 MNHEY, CDR2 SVGAGI. CDR3 length: 14 residues. The CDR3 DNA reads TGTGCCAGCAGTTACTCGGGGCCGCGAGCTGAAGCTTTCTTT. It specifies CASSYSGPRAEAFF.

This clone was recorded only once. The chain has TRBV14 and TRBJ2-1, with 9 bases identical to TRBD2. Trimming removed 1 base from V and 9 bases from J; junction bases left unmatched: 7. The CDR3 has 15 amino acids. Germline CDR1 SGHDN, CDR2 FVKESK. CDR3 bases: TGTGCCAGCAGCCAAGTGGCAGCGGGAGGAGGTGAGCAGTTCTTC. Translation gives CASSQVAAGGGEQFF.

This rearrangement joins TRBV5-8 to TRBJ1-5, with D perhaps matching TRBD1 (5 bases). Trimming took 0 bases from V and 9 from J, leaving 16 bases between them. This CDR3 is built from 15 residues. From germline, CDR1 is SGHTS and CDR2 YDEGEE. DNA for the CDR3: TGTGCCAGCAGCTTGGATGGGGGGGTCAACGGGCCCCAGCATTTT. Translation: CASSLDGGVNGPQHF.

V gene TRBV10-1 combines with J gene TRBJ2-7; TRBD2 matches at 8 bases. This CDR3 is built from 14 residues. V shed 6 bases, J shed 4 bases, and the junction held 8 bases outside the gene matches. Germline assignment: CDR1 WNHNN and CDR2 SYGVQD (reference sequence). DNA of the CDR3: TGCGCCAGCAGCTCCGGGACTAGTGAGTACGAGCAGTACTTC. Translated: CASSSGTSEYEQYF.

The rearrangement joins TRBV7-9 to TRBJ2-7, with 8 bases fitting TRBD2. The CDR3 runs 17 residues. The germline V gene encodes CDR1 SEHNR and CDR2 FQNEAQ (reference sequence). V dropped 4 bases and J dropped 1; count of bases not matched to a gene: 12. This chain's CDR3 is CASSSLGQRGKSYEQYF. The CDR3 DNA reads TGTGCCAGCAGCTCCCTTGGCCAGCGGGGGAAGTCCTACGAGCAGTACTTC. Complete variable domain (other parts from reference TRBV7-9 and TRBJ2-7): DTGVSQNPRHKITKRGQNVTFRCDPISEHNRLYWYRQTLGQGPEFLTYFQNEAQLEKSRLLSDRFSAERPKGSFSTLEIQRTEQGDSAMYLCASSSLGQRGKSYEQYFGPGTRLTVT.

V is TRBV6-1 and J is TRBJ1-2; 8 nucleotides match TRBD1. The germline V gene encodes CDR1 MNHNS and CDR2 SASEGT. V trimming: 2 bases; J trimming: 4 bases; junction bases outside the gene matches: 6. The CDR3 is 15 amino acids. The CDR3 nucleotides are TGTGCCAGCAGTGAAACCGGACAGGGTGGCTATGGCTACACCTTC. This sequence encodes CASSETGQGGYGYTF.

This chain connects TRBV7-9 to TRBJ2-7; 8 bases are a match to TRBD2. The junction had 5 bases not matched to a gene; V was cut back by 1 base and J by 3 bases. Germline-derived CDR1 and CDR2 are SEHNR and FQNEAQ (reference sequence). This CDR3 region has 15 residues. CDR3 coding DNA: TGTGCCAGCAGCTTAGTTCCCAGCGGGGGCTACGAGCAGTACTTC. As protein: CASSLVPSGGYEQYF.

This clone was picked up a small number of times. The V gene is TRBV19, the J gene TRBJ2-7; 10 nucleotides agree with TRBD1. The germline gives CDR1 LNHDA, CDR2 SQIVND (reference sequence). The CDR3 sequence is 17 residues long. The V segment lost 3 bases and the J segment 3 bases; nucleotides outside the gene matches: 11. CDR3 coding DNA: TGTGCCAGTAGTATCAGGACAGGGGGAGAGGGGATCTACGAGCAGTACTTC. Protein sequence: CASSIRTGGEGIYEQYF.

The chain recombines TRBV5-1 with TRBJ2-7, with TRBD2 identical over 7 bases. The CDR3 length is 14 residues. The J segment lost 1 base and the V segment lost 7 bases, leaving 8 bases of the junction unmatched. Germline V gene sequence: CDR1 SGHRS, CDR2 YFSETQ. CDR3 amino acids: CASSGGGLSYEQYF. Here the CDR3 DNA reads TGCGCCAGCTCGGGCGGGGGACTTTCCTACGAGCAGTACTTC.

The rearrangement links TRBV30 to TRBJ2-1, with 8 bases matching TRBD2. The ends lost 2 bases at V and 3 bases at J; junction bases unmatched: 9. Germline assignment: CDR1 GTSNPN and CDR2 SVGIG (reference sequence). CDR3 length: 16 residues. The CDR3 nucleotides are TGTGCCTGGAGTTATTCGGGGGGGCCTAGCTACAATGAGCAGTTCTTC. This encodes CAWSYSGGPSYNEQFF.

The J gene is TRBJ1-2, the V gene TRBV15; 8 bases fit TRBD1. V trimming: 2 bases; J trimming: 2 bases; junction bases outside the gene matches: 7. Looked up from germline, CDR1 is LNHNV and CDR2 is YYDKDF (reference sequence). The CDR3 has 16 residues. The CDR3 DNA sequence: TGTGCCACCAGCAGACGGACAGGGTTAGACAACTATGGCTACACCTTC. This sequence encodes CATSRRTGLDNYGYTF.

This clone was observed a handful of times. V is TRBV4-1 and J is TRBJ1-5; a weak D match, TRBD1 (5 bases). V lost 1 base to trimming and J lost 2 bases, with 12 bases between them. CDR1 and CDR2 (germline): MGHRA, YSYEKL. The CDR3 totals 16 residues. CDR3 loop: CASSQAGPRGNQPQHF. CDR3 DNA: TGCGCCAGCAGCCAAGCAGGGCCCCGGGGCAATCAGCCCCAGCATTTT.

This clone showed up just once. This chain connects TRBV6-2 or TRBV6-3 to TRBJ1-1; 8 nucleotides match TRBD1. The length of the CDR3 is 15 residues. CDR1 MNHEY and CDR2 SVGEGT come from the germline V gene. With 5 bases clipped from V and 3 bases from J, the junction kept 8 bases outside the gene matches. CDR3 region: CASSAQGAGYTEAFF. CDR3 nucleotides: TGTGCCAGCAGTGCGCAGGGGGCGGGATACACTGAAGCTTTCTTT.

Only one count was recorded for this clone. This chain uses TRBV15 with TRBJ2-4; TRBD2 agrees at 7 bases. Trimming cost V 0 bases and J 0 bases; bases outside gene matches: 5. Germline assignment: CDR1 LNHNV and CDR2 YYDKDF (reference sequence). There are 17 residues in the CDR3. The CDR3 reads CATSRDGPGGAKNIQYF. The CDR3 coding sequence is TGTGCCACCAGCAGAGATGGGCCGGGGGGAGCCAAAAACATTCAGTACTTC.

The gene calls are TRBV19 and TRBJ1-6; tentative D call: TRBD1 (5 bases). V was shortened by 3 bases and J by 6 bases, with 9 bases between the two germline ends. There are 14 residues in the CDR3. Germline CDR1 LNHDA, CDR2 SQIVND (reference sequence). CDR3: CASSIEGINSPLHF. CDR3 DNA: TGTGCCAGTAGTATCGAGGGGATTAATTCACCCCTCCACTTT.

The J gene is TRBJ2-7, the V gene TRBV5-4, with D hard to call. CDR3 size: 13 residues. The V gene lost 1 base and the J gene lost 2 bases, with 7 bases spanning the gap. Germline V lookup: CDR1 SGHNT, CDR2 YYREEE (reference sequence). The CDR3 DNA reads as TGTGCCAGCAGCTTGATTGGACCCTACGAGCAGTACTTC. Translation gives CASSLIGPYEQYF. The whole variable domain, remainder taken from reference TRBV5-4 and TRBJ2-7, is ETGVTQSPTHLIKTRGQQVTLRCSSQSGHNTVSWYQQALGQGPQFIFQYYREEENGRGNFPPRFSGLQFPNYSSELNVNALELDDSALYLCASSLIGPYEQYFGPGTRLTVT.

The gene calls are TRBV7-3 and TRBJ2-3; D gene uncertain. The CDR3 runs 13 residues. The V gene lost 5 bases and the J gene lost 2 bases, with 8 bases spanning the gap. CDR1 is SGHTA, CDR2 FQGTGA, per germline. The CDR3 is CASSQSYTDTQYF. CDR3 nucleotides: TGTGCCAGCAGCCAAAGTTACACAGATACGCAGTATTTT.

The chain uses TRBV28 and TRBJ2-7, with 8 bases that match TRBD2. Trimming at V came to 6 bases and at J to 3 bases, leaving 7 bases not matched to a gene. The CDR3 totals 14 residues. Per the germline V gene, CDR1 is MDHEN and CDR2 is SYDVKM. This CDR3 is CASRPSGSHYEQYF. CDR3 DNA: TGTGCCAGCAGGCCTAGCGGGTCCCACTACGAGCAGTACTTC.

This rearrangement joins TRBV6-4 to TRBJ2-3; D is perhaps TRBD1 (5 bases). The V end was cut by 7 bases, the J end by 1 base, with 6 bases between. CDR3 length: 12 amino acids. CDR1 and CDR2 from the germline V gene are MRHNA and SNTAGT. Here the CDR3 reads CASKGGTDTQYF. CDR3 in DNA: TGTGCCAGCAAAGGGGGCACAGATACGCAGTATTTT.

This clone was seen more than once but under ten times. V is TRBV5-1 and J is TRBJ1-4; 9 positions match TRBD1. This CDR3 is 16 amino acids long. CDR1 and CDR2 from the germline V gene are SGHRS and YFSETQ. With 4 bases clipped from V and 6 bases from J, the junction kept 10 bases outside the gene matches. The CDR3 is CASSPGQGFNDEKLFF. The CDR3 nucleotides are TGCGCCAGCAGCCCGGGACAGGGATTCAATGATGAAAAACTGTTTTTT.

This chain links TRBV30 with TRBJ2-7, with TRBD2 matching over 10 bases. From germline, CDR1 is GTSNPN and CDR2 SVGIG (reference sequence). This CDR3 has 15 amino acids. The J segment lost 1 base and the V segment lost 0 bases, leaving 3 bases of the junction unmatched. The CDR3 bases are TGTGCCTGGAGTGTAACAGCGGGAGGGTCCTACGAGCAGTACTTC. Its translation: CAWSVTAGGSYEQYF.

The chain joins TRBV11-2 to TRBJ2-7, with a weak D call TRBD2 (5 bases). Germline V gene lookup returns CDR1 SGHAT and CDR2 FQNNGV. CDR3 length: 15 amino acids. V gave up 5 bases and J gave up 0 bases, with 14 bases separating them. This CDR3 is CASSRGDASSYEQYF. The CDR3 DNA is TGTGCCAGCAGCCGGGGAGACGCTTCCTCCTACGAGCAGTACTTC.

The rearrangement uses TRBV5-1 and TRBJ1-1; D gene unclear. Trimming stripped 0 bases from V and 7 bases from J, with 16 bases between. The CDR3 has 15 amino acids. Germline V gene lookup returns CDR1 SGHRS and CDR2 YFSETQ. CDR3 sequence reads: CASSLGTVGVSEAFF. The CDR3 region has the DNA TGCGCCAGCAGCTTGGGAACAGTCGGAGTGAGTGAAGCTTTCTTT.

This clone appeared a single time. V gene TRBV5-6 combines with J gene TRBJ2-2, with unresolved D. CDR1 is SGHDT and CDR2 is YYEEEE in the germline V gene. V lost 4 bases, J lost 0 bases, and 10 bases lay in between. The CDR3 is made up of 15 amino acids. CDR3 sequence reads: CASSPRSPNTGELFF. Written as DNA, the CDR3 is TGTGCCAGCAGCCCCCGGTCCCCGAACACCGGGGAGCTGTTTTTT.

This clone turned up a few times. The chain has TRBV4-1 and TRBJ2-7, with a tentative D call TRBD1 (5 bases). The CDR3 consists of 15 residues. Germline V gives CDR1 MGHRA, CDR2 YSYEKL. The V end lost 3 bases, the J end lost 2 bases, and 14 bases lay between the germline ends. This chain's CDR3 is CASSQYSDTTYEQYF. The CDR3 DNA sequence: TGCGCCAGCAGCCAGTACTCGGACACAACCTACGAGCAGTACTTC.

The rearrangement uses TRBV5-1 and TRBJ2-7, with 7 bases lining up with TRBD1. The germline V gene encodes CDR1 SGHRS and CDR2 YFSETQ. The CDR3 covers 15 residues. J was trimmed by 2 bases and V by 4 bases; bases with no gene match: 9. The CDR3 DNA is TGCGCCAGCAGCGATATAAGGGGGCGCCCCTACGAGCAGTACTTC. It specifies CASSDIRGRPYEQYF. The variable domain in full, with the rest retrieved from reference TRBV5-1 and TRBJ2-7, is KAGVTQTPRYLIKTRGQQVTLSCSPISGHRSVSWYQQTPGQGLQFLFEYFSETQRNKGNFPGRFSGRQFSNSRSEMNVSTLELGDSALYLCASSDIRGRPYEQYFGPGTRLTVT.

The V and J genes are TRBV5-1 and TRBJ1-6; D call uncertain. The CDR3 is 17 amino acids. Trimming took off 0 bases at V and 10 bases at J, with 20 bases between the two ends. Per the germline V gene, CDR1 is SGHRS and CDR2 is YFSETQ. The chain's CDR3 is CASSLVPTQISGSPLHF. DNA for the CDR3: TGCGCCAGCAGCTTGGTTCCGACCCAAATAAGCGGCTCACCCCTCCACTTT.

The chain couples TRBV4-1 to TRBJ1-6; D remains ambiguous. This CDR3 has 11 amino acids. CDR1 MGHRA and CDR2 YSYEKL come from the germline V gene. V shed 0 bases and J shed 11 bases, with 2 bases lying between them. The CDR3 nucleotides are TGCGCCAGCAGCCAAGACACACCCCTCCACTTT. It translates to CASSQDTPLHF.